This entry concerns a single TCR beta chain. The data stem from a study of cytomegalovirus exposure and HLA in healthy donors. With 60 Vbeta and 13 Jbeta primers, the PCR was carried out. Some clones are missing from TCRdb's copy, which holds only in-frame ones; the method was immunoSEQ multiplex PCR. The top ten clones hold 2.5% to 3.5% of a sample with some 100,000 clones, 65% to 75% of them seen once. The length of the CDR3 is 15 residues. Per germline, CDR1 SGHAT and CDR2 FQNNGV. V lost 5 bases and J 6 bases, leaving 20 bases between the germline ends. Sequencing used PBMCs. This sequence was found in a female donor in good health and CMV-seropositive. The rearrangement uses TRBV11-2 and TRBJ2-7; weak D call: TRBD2 (6 bases). The CDR3 DNA reads as TGTGCCAGCAGCCCCCAAGCGGGCCCCAGGCTCGAGCAGTACTTC. Protein product: CASSPQAGPRLEQYF.